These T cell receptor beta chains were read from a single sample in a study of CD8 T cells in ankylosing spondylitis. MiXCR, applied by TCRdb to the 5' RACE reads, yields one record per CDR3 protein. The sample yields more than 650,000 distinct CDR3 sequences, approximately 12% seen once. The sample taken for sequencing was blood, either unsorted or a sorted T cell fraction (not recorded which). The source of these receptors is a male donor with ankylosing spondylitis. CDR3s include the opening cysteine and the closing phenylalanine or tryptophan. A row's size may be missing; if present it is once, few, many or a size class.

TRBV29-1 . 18 CSVVPGTSGTSSYNEQFF
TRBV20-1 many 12 CSARTLNYGYTF
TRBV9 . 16 CASSVEEESNTGELFF
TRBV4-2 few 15 CASSPGQGLNSPLHF
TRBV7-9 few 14 CASSSRQGASPLHF
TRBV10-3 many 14 CAIRGTGAPREQFF
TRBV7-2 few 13 CASSQNPGTPGYF
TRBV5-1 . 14 CASKGQPTQETQYF
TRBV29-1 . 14 CSAEDRNSGNTIYF
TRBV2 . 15 CASSGGGSTGNEQYF
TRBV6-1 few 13 CASTRAGNYEQYF
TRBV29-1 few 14 CSVMARGLAIEQYF
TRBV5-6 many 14 CASIRGVQGDTQYF
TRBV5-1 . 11 CASSRNHEQYF
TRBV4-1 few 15 CASSQVSTENQPQHF
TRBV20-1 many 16 CSAKGLAGEVYNEQFF
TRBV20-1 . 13 CSASWRLNYGYTF
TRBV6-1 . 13 CASTTTGGTEAFF
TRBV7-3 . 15 CASSLGYSTYNEQFF
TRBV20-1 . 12 CSARRSDEKLFF
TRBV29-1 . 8 CSEGPYTF
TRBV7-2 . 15 CASSFRGGQNYGYTF
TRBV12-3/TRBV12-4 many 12 CASSFGQGGYTF
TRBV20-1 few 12 CSAPRGVDTQYF
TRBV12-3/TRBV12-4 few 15 CASSLGQGYNQPQHF
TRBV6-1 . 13 CASRRQGGYGYTF
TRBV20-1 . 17 CSAERDLLAGVRNEQFF
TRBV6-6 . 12 CASSYMGSVYTF
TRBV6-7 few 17 CASSYSCGTTSGETQYF
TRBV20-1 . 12 CSAARAGKEQFF
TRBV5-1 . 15 CASSLSPTGNNEQFF
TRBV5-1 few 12 CASSLPGMWQFF
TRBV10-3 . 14 CAISERQLNTEAFF
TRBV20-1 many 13 CSVHLPGQFDNFF
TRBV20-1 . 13 CSATQGNNQPQHF
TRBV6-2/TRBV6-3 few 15 CASSYTRLYYNEQFF
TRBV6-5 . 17 CASSYGGRSSGANVLTF
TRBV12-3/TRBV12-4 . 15 CASRKSPGTGNEQYF
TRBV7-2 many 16 CASSSGTSIHNEKLFF
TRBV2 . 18 CASGNPPHLTGATDTQYF
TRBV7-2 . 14 CASSSSNSFTEAFF
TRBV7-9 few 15 CASSMGLAHTGELFF
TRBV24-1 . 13 CATSVSNWGEQFF
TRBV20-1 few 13 CSAHLQEGYEQYF
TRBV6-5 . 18 CASSYSIRAGGPESGYTF
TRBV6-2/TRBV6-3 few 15 CASRRQGPGTDTQYF
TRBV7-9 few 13 CASLGSSYNEQFF
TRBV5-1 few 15 CASGTENWRINEQFF
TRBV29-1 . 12 CSVGGLYNEQFF